This T cell receptor (beta chain) was documented in a study of T cells in Graves' hyperthyroidism and ophthalmopathy. Turning to this clonotype: Its antigen is not known.

Authors of the study amplified TCR beta CDR3 regions from RNA transcripts. The study used the HTBI primer set for a first-round RT-PCR of the TCR CDR3. A single record per CDR3 protein comes from TCRdb applying MiXCR to the multiplex PCR reads. Seen here are about 640,000 distinct CDR3 sequences, approximately 14% observed once, and the top ten hold approximately 12%. In germline, CDR1 is PRHDT, CDR2 FYEKMQ (reference sequence). V gave up 5 bases and J gave up 7 bases, with 18 bases separating them. This CDR3 spans 14 amino acids. The diagnostic basis comprised clinical symptoms, serum thyroxine and TRAb, thyroid ultrasound and orbital computed tomography. Study-level findings and limits: Blood also showed most of the thyroid clonotypes that were expanded above 0.001. Patients with ophthalmopathy were separated from those with stable hyperthyroidism by a 13 V-J model.

The receptor's source is a woman between 45 and 65 years old with Graves' ophthalmopathy. Sequencing input: blood. J is TRBJ2-7 and V is TRBV13; possible D gene TRBD2, 6 bases. The CDR3 region has the DNA TGTGCCAGCAGCAATCCTGGGACTGCTAGAGAGCAGTACTTC. Residues: CASSNPGTAREQYF.